This T cell receptor (beta chain) is from a study of blood T cells in healthy people across ages. The overall study: Template-switching capture recovered about one barcoded beta molecule per two T cells.

PCR was performed a second time for about 7 to 11 cycles using a sample-barcoded 5' primer and a J-beta primer mix. Individual samples furnished no less than 2.5 million CDR3-containing paired-end reads apiece. TCRdb fed the 5' RACE reads into MiXCR, producing one record per CDR3 protein. The sample has under 1 million distinct CDR3 sequences, 44% seen once. The V gene's germline CDR1 is ENHRY and CDR2 SYGVKD. This CDR3 region has 13 residues. V was cut by 7 bases and J by 0 bases, with 8 bases left in between. Researchers isolated at least 6.5 million PBMCs per sample. The chain uses TRBV10-3 and TRBJ2-3; D remains unclear. The receptor was derived from a man in his sixties in good health. Sequences were obtained from blood. The CDR3 nucleotides read TGTGCCATCAAGGCCGCAAGCACAGATACGCAGTATTTT. It is translated as CAIKAASTDTQYF.